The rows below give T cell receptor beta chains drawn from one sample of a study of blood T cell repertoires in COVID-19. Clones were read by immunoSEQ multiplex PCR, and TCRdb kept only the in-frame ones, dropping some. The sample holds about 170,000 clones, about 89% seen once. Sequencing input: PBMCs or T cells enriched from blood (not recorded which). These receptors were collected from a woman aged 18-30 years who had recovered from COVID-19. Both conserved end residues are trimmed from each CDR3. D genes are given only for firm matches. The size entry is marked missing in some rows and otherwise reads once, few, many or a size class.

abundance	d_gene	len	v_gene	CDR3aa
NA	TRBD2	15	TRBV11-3	ASSLGSPSGSTDTQY
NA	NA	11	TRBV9	ASSPRSAGELF
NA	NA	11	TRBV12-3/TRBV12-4	ASSPTGRNEQF
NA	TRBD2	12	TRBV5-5	ASSPGLATDTQY
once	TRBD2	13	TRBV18	ASSLSSSGMDEQF
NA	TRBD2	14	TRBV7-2	ASSSTLAGAPDTQY
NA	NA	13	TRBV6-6	ASSYAPAGGKPQH
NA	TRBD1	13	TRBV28	ASSLEGQGAFEAF
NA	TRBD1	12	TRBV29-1	SVVGQGSVGEQY
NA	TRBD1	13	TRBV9	ASSASGQGHNEQF
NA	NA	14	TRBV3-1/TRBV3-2	ASSPPFSGPGETQY
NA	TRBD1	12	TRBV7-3	ASSSGTGVTEQF
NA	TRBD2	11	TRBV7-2	ASSFTRESEQY
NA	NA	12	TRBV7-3	ASSPEGGRTEAF
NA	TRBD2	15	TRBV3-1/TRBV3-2	ASSQGGGTSGRNEQF
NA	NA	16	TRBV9	ASSPHVGGGSVTDTQY
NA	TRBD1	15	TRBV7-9	ASSRGTGNLAKNIQY
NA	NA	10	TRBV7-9	ASSQQNSPLH
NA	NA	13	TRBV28	ASIGAGAKGTEAF
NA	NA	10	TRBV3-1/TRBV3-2	ASSQVGGTQY
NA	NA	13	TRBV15	ATSLGAQGPDEQY
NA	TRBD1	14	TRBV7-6	ASRAGTGLSSYEQY
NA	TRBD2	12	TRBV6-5	ASSLAVNTGELF
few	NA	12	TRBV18	ASSPTPGNTEAF
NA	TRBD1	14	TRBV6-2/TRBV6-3	ASSYSGTGWTGELF
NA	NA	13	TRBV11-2	ASSFAGIFTDTQY
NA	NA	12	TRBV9	ASSVAPGGQPQH
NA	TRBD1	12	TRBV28	ASTIDRVNTEAF
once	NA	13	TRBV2	ASSEALRGDTEAF
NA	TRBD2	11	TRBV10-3	AISPTSAETQY